These T cell receptor beta chains were read from a single sample in a study of circulating CD8 cells and anti-PD-1 response in melanoma. TCRdb analysed the reads with MiXCR anew, one entry per CDR3 protein. The repertoire has some 490 distinct CDR3 sequences, over 9.5% of them found once; the top ten carry around 11%. Sample: CD8+ T cells from PBMCs, taken at baseline or after one month of anti-PD-1 therapy (not recorded which). The source is a human donor with melanoma. Each CDR3 is given with its conserved first and last residue. Each record gives: V gene, J gene, D gene, clone size, CDR3 length, CDR3 protein, CDR3 DNA. A D gene is named only where the DNA matches it firmly. Clone sizes are given selectively: once, few, many, or a class where the clone is expanded.

v_call: TRBV19
j_call: TRBJ2-4
d_call: NA
clone_size: large
cdr3_length: 12
cdr3_aa: CASSLGGAVQYF
cdr3_nt: TGTGCCAGTAGTCTTGGGGGAGCGGTTCAGTACTTC

v_call: TRBV28
j_call: TRBJ2-1
d_call: NA
clone_size: medium-sized
cdr3_length: 15
cdr3_aa: CASSQGRGWHNEQFF
cdr3_nt: TGTGCCAGCAGTCAGGGCAGGGGATGGCACAATGAGCAGTTCTTC

v_call: TRBV7-7
j_call: TRBJ2-2
d_call: NA
clone_size: hyperexpanded
cdr3_length: 13
cdr3_aa: CASSSGGPGELFF
cdr3_nt: TGTGCTAGCAGCTCCGGGGGGCCCGGGGAGCTGTTTTTT

v_call: TRBV19
j_call: TRBJ1-2
d_call: TRBD1
clone_size: medium-sized
cdr3_length: 15
cdr3_aa: CASSITGGASDGYTF
cdr3_nt: TGTGCCAGTAGTATAACAGGGGGCGCGTCGGATGGCTACACCTTC

v_call: TRBV2
j_call: TRBJ1-5
d_call: TRBD1
clone_size: large
cdr3_length: 14
cdr3_aa: CASSVGQGGQPQHF
cdr3_nt: TGTGCCAGCAGTGTTGGACAGGGAGGTCAGCCCCAGCATTTT

v_call: TRBV13
j_call: TRBJ2-7
d_call: NA
clone_size: medium-sized
cdr3_length: 15
cdr3_aa: CASSLGRGPSYEQYF
cdr3_nt: TGTGCCAGCAGCTTAGGGAGGGGCCCCTCCTACGAGCAGTACTTC

v_call: TRBV29-1
j_call: TRBJ2-7
d_call: NA
clone_size: large
cdr3_length: 13
cdr3_aa: CSVEFREGYEQYF
cdr3_nt: TGCAGCGTTGAGTTTCGGGAAGGGTACGAGCAGTACTTC

v_call: TRBV20-1
j_call: TRBJ2-1
d_call: NA
clone_size: medium-sized
cdr3_length: 14
cdr3_aa: CSARLVEVHNEQFF
cdr3_nt: TGCAGTGCTAGGTTGGTGGAGGTTCACAATGAGCAGTTCTTC

v_call: TRBV20-1
j_call: TRBJ2-1
d_call: TRBD1
clone_size: large
cdr3_length: 16
cdr3_aa: CSARDPWTGGDNEQFF
cdr3_nt: TGCAGTGCTAGAGACCCTTGGACAGGGGGGGACAATGAGCAGTTCTTC

v_call: TRBV2
j_call: TRBJ1-4
d_call: NA
clone_size: large
cdr3_length: 12
cdr3_aa: CASSDIDEKLFF
cdr3_nt: TGTGCCAGCAGTGATATAGATGAAAAACTGTTTTTT

v_call: TRBV16
j_call: TRBJ2-1
d_call: TRBD1
clone_size: medium-sized
cdr3_length: 16
cdr3_aa: CASSLEQGASYNEQFF
cdr3_nt: TGTGCCAGCAGCCTTGAGCAGGGGGCCTCTTACAATGAGCAGTTCTTC

v_call: TRBV2
j_call: TRBJ2-7
d_call: NA
clone_size: NA
cdr3_length: 10
cdr3_aa: CASRTYEQYF
cdr3_nt: TGTGCCAGCAGGACTTACGAGCAGTACTTC

v_call: TRBV19
j_call: TRBJ2-3
d_call: NA
clone_size: NA
cdr3_length: 12
cdr3_aa: CASVDGTDTQYF
cdr3_nt: TGTGCCAGTGTGGACGGCACAGATACGCAGTATTTT

v_call: TRBV11-1
j_call: TRBJ2-1
d_call: NA
clone_size: large
cdr3_length: 14
cdr3_aa: CASTTGGSYNEQFF
cdr3_nt: TGTGCCAGCACCACCGGGGGCTCCTACAATGAGCAGTTCTTC

v_call: TRBV5-1
j_call: TRBJ2-7
d_call: NA
clone_size: medium-sized
cdr3_length: 15
cdr3_aa: CASSLGGRGDDEQYF
cdr3_nt: TGCGCCAGCAGCTTGGGTGGACGGGGTGACGACGAGCAGTACTTC

v_call: TRBV19
j_call: TRBJ2-7
d_call: NA
clone_size: medium-sized
cdr3_length: 14
cdr3_aa: CASSPPGSSYEQYF
cdr3_nt: TGTGCCAGTAGTCCGCCGGGGAGCTCCTACGAGCAGTACTTC

v_call: TRBV20-1
j_call: TRBJ2-7
d_call: TRBD1
clone_size: few
cdr3_length: 16
cdr3_aa: CSALIPGTGILYEQYF
cdr3_nt: TGCAGTGCTCTTATCCCCGGGACAGGGATCCTCTACGAGCAGTACTTC

v_call: TRBV29-1
j_call: TRBJ2-7
d_call: NA
clone_size: large
cdr3_length: 12
cdr3_aa: CSVLSPAYEQYF
cdr3_nt: TGCAGCGTTCTGTCTCCGGCCTACGAGCAGTACTTC

v_call: TRBV6-6
j_call: TRBJ2-3
d_call: TRBD2
clone_size: large
cdr3_length: 15
cdr3_aa: CASSALAGQTDTQYF
cdr3_nt: TGTGCCAGCAGTGCCCTAGCGGGGCAAACAGATACGCAGTATTTT

v_call: TRBV29-1
j_call: TRBJ2-3
d_call: NA
clone_size: large
cdr3_length: 13
cdr3_aa: CSVGRERSDTQYF
cdr3_nt: TGCAGCGTTGGGAGGGAGAGGTCAGATACGCAGTATTTT

v_call: TRBV4-1
j_call: TRBJ2-7
d_call: TRBD1
clone_size: large
cdr3_length: 15
cdr3_aa: CASSHDHRGSYEQYF
cdr3_nt: TGCGCCAGCAGCCATGATCACAGGGGGTCCTACGAGCAGTACTTC

v_call: TRBV19
j_call: TRBJ2-1
d_call: TRBD2
clone_size: large
cdr3_length: 14
cdr3_aa: CASTRGDGDNEQFF
cdr3_nt: TGTGCCAGTACCCGGGGGGACGGGGACAATGAGCAGTTCTTC

v_call: TRBV29-1
j_call: TRBJ1-6
d_call: TRBD1
clone_size: medium-sized
cdr3_length: 15
cdr3_aa: CSVEEAVPGGVTLHF
cdr3_nt: TGCAGCGTTGAAGAAGCCGTGCCAGGGGGAGTCACCCTCCACTTT

v_call: TRBV2
j_call: TRBJ2-7
d_call: NA
clone_size: large
cdr3_length: 13
cdr3_aa: CASRGTENYEQYF
cdr3_nt: TGTGCCAGTCGGGGAACTGAAAACTACGAGCAGTACTTC

v_call: TRBV20-1
j_call: TRBJ2-7
d_call: NA
clone_size: large
cdr3_length: 14
cdr3_aa: CSATPIEGKDEQYF
cdr3_nt: TGCAGTGCTACTCCCATTGAAGGGAAGGACGAGCAGTACTTC

v_call: TRBV20-1
j_call: TRBJ2-7
d_call: TRBD2
clone_size: large
cdr3_length: 14
cdr3_aa: CSARDGTRTYEQYF
cdr3_nt: TGCAGTGCTAGAGACGGGACTAGGACCTACGAGCAGTACTTC

v_call: TRBV24-1
j_call: TRBJ2-1
d_call: NA
clone_size: large
cdr3_length: 13
cdr3_aa: CATSDLHGDEQFF
cdr3_nt: TGTGCCACCAGTGATTTGCACGGGGACGAGCAGTTCTTC

v_call: TRBV13
j_call: TRBJ1-2
d_call: TRBD1
clone_size: medium-sized
cdr3_length: 17
cdr3_aa: CASSLGLDRGREDGYTF
cdr3_nt: TGTGCCAGCAGCTTAGGCCTCGACAGGGGGCGCGAGGATGGCTACACCTTC

v_call: TRBV2
j_call: TRBJ2-2
d_call: NA
clone_size: large
cdr3_length: 12
cdr3_aa: CASSIYTGELFF
cdr3_nt: TGTGCCAGCAGTATCTACACCGGGGAGCTGTTTTTT

v_call: TRBV29-1
j_call: TRBJ2-4
d_call: NA
clone_size: medium-sized
cdr3_length: 12
cdr3_aa: CSVEGQGYIQYF
cdr3_nt: TGCAGCGTTGAGGGGCAGGGGTACATTCAGTACTTC

v_call: TRBV20-1
j_call: TRBJ2-7
d_call: TRBD1
clone_size: medium-sized
cdr3_length: 14
cdr3_aa: CSARGDRESSEQYF
cdr3_nt: TGCAGTGCTAGAGGCGACAGGGAGTCCTCCGAGCAGTACTTC

v_call: TRBV30
j_call: TRBJ2-7
d_call: TRBD1
clone_size: few
cdr3_length: 16
cdr3_aa: CAWSQSPGQGFYEQYF
cdr3_nt: TGTGCCTGGAGTCAATCTCCGGGACAGGGTTTCTACGAGCAGTACTTC

v_call: TRBV27
j_call: TRBJ2-1
d_call: TRBD1
clone_size: large
cdr3_length: 16
cdr3_aa: CASSHHTRGPFDEQFF
cdr3_nt: TGTGCCAGCAGTCACCATACGAGGGGGCCTTTCGATGAGCAGTTCTTC

v_call: TRBV6-1
j_call: TRBJ2-5
d_call: TRBD2
clone_size: NA
cdr3_length: 15
cdr3_aa: CASSDIIAGRETQYF
cdr3_nt: TGTGCCAGCAGTGATATTATAGCGGGGCGGGAGACCCAGTACTTC

v_call: TRBV20-1
j_call: TRBJ2-1
d_call: NA
clone_size: large
cdr3_length: 13
cdr3_aa: CSAPRIQYNEQFF
cdr3_nt: TGCAGTGCCCCAAGAATACAATACAATGAGCAGTTCTTC

v_call: TRBV19
j_call: TRBJ1-1
d_call: NA
clone_size: large
cdr3_length: 14
cdr3_aa: CASSIYSGDTEAFF
cdr3_nt: TGTGCCAGTAGTATATATTCAGGGGACACTGAAGCTTTCTTT

v_call: TRBV19
j_call: TRBJ2-2
d_call: NA
clone_size: NA
cdr3_length: 13
cdr3_aa: CASSIGLTGELFF
cdr3_nt: TGTGCCAGTAGTATAGGGCTCACCGGGGAGCTGTTTTTT

v_call: TRBV30
j_call: TRBJ2-1
d_call: NA
clone_size: medium-sized
cdr3_length: 15
cdr3_aa: CAWSHQGYGYNEQFF
cdr3_nt: TGTGCCTGGAGTCATCAGGGGTACGGGTACAATGAGCAGTTCTTC

v_call: TRBV2
j_call: TRBJ2-5
d_call: NA
clone_size: medium-sized
cdr3_length: 12
cdr3_aa: CASRDFQETQYF
cdr3_nt: TGTGCCAGCAGGGACTTCCAAGAGACCCAGTACTTC

v_call: TRBV19
j_call: TRBJ2-7
d_call: NA
clone_size: NA
cdr3_length: 15
cdr3_aa: CASQLSRGADYEQYF
cdr3_nt: TGTGCCAGTCAACTATCACGGGGGGCTGACTACGAGCAGTACTTC

v_call: TRBV23-1
j_call: TRBJ2-1
d_call: TRBD1
clone_size: large
cdr3_length: 15
cdr3_aa: CASSQPPGQAHEQFF
cdr3_nt: TGCGCCAGCAGTCAGCCCCCGGGACAGGCGCATGAGCAGTTCTTC

v_call: TRBV19
j_call: TRBJ2-2
d_call: NA
clone_size: medium-sized
cdr3_length: 16
cdr3_aa: CASSTPDGMNTGELFF
cdr3_nt: TGTGCCAGTAGTACCCCAGACGGAATGAACACCGGGGAGCTGTTTTTT

v_call: TRBV29-1
j_call: TRBJ2-7
d_call: NA
clone_size: medium-sized
cdr3_length: 12
cdr3_aa: CSVEQGAYEQYF
cdr3_nt: TGCAGCGTTGAGCAGGGAGCTTACGAGCAGTACTTC